Included here is one T cell receptor beta chain sequence, with context. The CDR3 consists of 14 residues. J lost 6 bases, V lost 5 bases, and 8 bases had no gene match. CDR1 and CDR2 (germline): SEHNR, FQNEAQ (reference sequence). These data belong to a study of control samples from healthy donors and cancer patients. Produced via immunoSEQ multiplex PCR; TCRdb's table is partial and in-frame only. The sample holds approximately 80,000 clones, around 91% seen once. The specimen was blood. The chain recombines TRBV7-9 with TRBJ2-7, with 9 bases matching TRBD2. The receptor's source is a man between 25 and 39 years old in good health. As DNA, the CDR3 is TGTGCCAGCAGCCAGGGACTAGCTGAACCCGAGCAGTACTTC. Amino acids: CASSQGLAEPEQYF. The full variable domain, rest sourced from reference TRBV7-9 and TRBJ2-7, is DTGVSQNPRHKITKRGQNVTFRCDPISEHNRLYWYRQTLGQGPEFLTYFQNEAQLEKSRLLSDRFSAERPKGSFSTLEIQRTEQGDSAMYLCASSQGLAEPEQYFGPGTRLTVT.